These 26 T cell receptor beta chains share one sample of origin, sequenced in a study of blood T cell repertoires in COVID-19. Method: immunoSEQ multiplex PCR; TCRdb's copy keeps in-frame clones and lacks some. The sample has 300,000 to 450,000 clones, 80% to 90% seen once. Sequencing was carried out using peripheral blood. These receptors came from a young woman with COVID-19, enrolled during active disease.

V and J are TRBV24-1 and TRBJ2-5, with 10 bases lining up with TRBD1. The V gene's germline CDR1 is KGHDR and CDR2 SFDVKD. The CDR3 spans 15 residues. The V gene end was trimmed by 9 bases and the J gene end by 3 bases; junction bases not matched to a gene: 9. CDR3 in amino acids: CATASTGTGEETQYF. The CDR3 DNA sequence: TGTGCCACCGCCTCAACCGGGACAGGGGAAGAGACCCAGTACTTC.

This rearrangement joins TRBV5-5 to TRBJ1-6; D is uncertain. The CDR3 extends over 14 amino acids. Germline assignment: CDR1 SGHKS and CDR2 YYEKEE (reference sequence). Between the trimmed V and J ends, which lost 4 bases and 8 bases, there was a span of 13 bases. The CDR3 spells CASSTDYSDSPLHF. The DNA for the CDR3 is TGTGCCAGCAGCACTGATTATAGCGATTCACCCCTCCACTTT. The full variable domain, rest sourced from reference TRBV5-5 and TRBJ1-6, is DAGVTQSPTHLIKTRGQQVTLRCSPISGHKSVSWYQQVLGQGPQFIFQYYEKEERGRGNFPDRFSARQFPNYSSELNVNALLLGDSALYLCASSTDYSDSPLHFGNGTRLTVT.

This clone appeared once. V gene TRBV12-3 or TRBV12-4 combines with J gene TRBJ2-1; no clear D gene. The CDR3 extends over 13 amino acids. Trimming removed 1 base from V and 6 bases from J, with 7 bases in between. The DNA for the CDR3 is TGTGCCAGCAGTTTAGGGCAGTTCAATGAGCAGTTCTTC. Amino acids: CASSLGQFNEQFF.

This chain links TRBV9 with TRBJ2-2, with TRBD1 as a possible D gene (6 bases). Germline V gene data show CDR1 as SGDLS and CDR2 as YYNGEE. This CDR3 has 15 residues. V lost 1 base to trimming and J lost 3 bases, with 10 bases between them. CDR3 bases: TGTGCCAGCAGCGTAAATGACAGGTACACCGGGGAGCTGTTTTTT. Protein: CASSVNDRYTGELFF.

V is TRBV6-4 and J is TRBJ2-1; no definite D call. CDR1 is MRHNA, CDR2 SNTAGT, per germline. The CDR3 spans 15 residues. Between the trimmed V and J ends, which lost 3 bases and 0 bases, there was a span of 9 bases. The CDR3 DNA reads TGTGCCAGCAGTGAGGTGTCCAGCTCCTACAATGAGCAGTTCTTC. It yields the protein CASSEVSSSYNEQFF.

This chain joins TRBV7-2 and TRBJ2-5; 8 bases agree with TRBD1. Per germline, CDR1 SGHTA and CDR2 FQGNSA. This CDR3 has 15 residues. The ends lost 5 bases at V and 1 base at J; junction bases unmatched: 6. In DNA form, the CDR3 reads TGTGCCAGCAGCACCGGGACAGGTCGCCAAGAGACCCAGTACTTC. It is translated as CASSTGTGRQETQYF.

The genes are TRBV6-5 and TRBJ2-3; D is possibly TRBD2 (6 bases). CDR3 size: 14 residues. Germline V lookup: CDR1 MNHEY, CDR2 SVGAGI. Trimming left V 2 bases short and J 6 bases short, with 12 bases between. As DNA, the CDR3 is TGTGCCAGCAGTTACGGGACTCGCTCGGATACGCAGTATTTT. Residues: CASSYGTRSDTQYF.

J is TRBJ2-6 and V is TRBV13; 8 bases are a match to TRBD2. The CDR3 spans 15 residues. Germline V gene lookup returns CDR1 PRHDT and CDR2 FYEKMQ (reference sequence). V dropped 5 bases and J dropped 3; count of bases not matched to a gene: 3. CDR3 in DNA: TGTGCCAGCAGCCAGGCGGGAGGTGGGGCCAACGTCCTGACTTTC. Amino acid sequence: CASSQAGGGANVLTF.

The V call is TRBV10-1, the J call TRBJ2-1, with 10 bases that match TRBD2. The germline CDR1 and CDR2 sequences are WNHNN and SYGVQD (reference sequence). This CDR3 comprises 16 residues. After removal of 7 bases from V and 4 bases from J, the junction contained 10 bases not matched to a gene. The CDR3 is CASIHSLAGVYNEQFF. For the CDR3, the DNA is TGCGCCAGCATCCACTCTCTAGCGGGAGTTTACAATGAGCAGTTCTTC.

The chain employs TRBV6-5 and TRBJ2-1; TRBD2 matches 8 bases. V dropped 6 bases and J dropped 0; count of bases not matched to a gene: 4. Germline CDR1 reads MNHEY; CDR2 reads SVGAGI. This CDR3 contains 15 residues. The CDR3 DNA sequence: TGTGCCAGCAGCGCCGGGACTAGCTCCTACAATGAGCAGTTCTTC. As protein: CASSAGTSSYNEQFF.

The rearrangement uses TRBV19 and TRBJ2-3, with TRBD2 matching over 13 bases. Germline-derived CDR1 and CDR2 are LNHDA and SQIVND (reference sequence). V gave up 5 bases and J gave up 4 bases; unmatched junction bases: 3. CDR3 length: 15 amino acids. CDR3 sequence reads: CASSRTSGSPDTQYF. For the CDR3, the DNA is TGTGCCAGTAGTCGGACTAGCGGGAGCCCAGATACGCAGTATTTT.

This clone was counted a few times. CDR3 in amino acids: CASSYNSLGQFF. The CDR3 region has the DNA TGTGCCAGCAGCTATAACAGTCTGGGCCAGTTCTTC. This rearrangement joins TRBV2 to TRBJ2-1; no definite D call. The CDR3 runs 12 residues. The germline V and J ends were trimmed by 6 bases and 13 bases, with 16 bases remaining between them. Germline V CDR1 and CDR2: SNHLY, FYNNEI.

Of note for this clone: A much larger clone lies a single base off, so this may be a read error. This CDR3 is also generated by other DNA sequences in the sample. The chain has TRBV20-1 and TRBJ1-2; tentatively, D is TRBD1 (6 bases). The CDR3 is 13 amino acids. Germline-derived CDR1 and CDR2 are DFQATT and SNEGSKA (reference sequence). CDR3 loop: CSASKRGGYGYTF. DNA of the CDR3: TGTAGTGCTAGTAAAAGAGGGGGTTATGGCTACACCTTC.

The gene calls are TRBV19 and TRBJ2-3, with a possible D match to TRBD1 (6 bases). Germline CDR1 reads LNHDA; CDR2 reads SQIVND (reference sequence). This CDR3 spans 15 amino acids. V lost 6 bases and J lost 1, with 14 bases in between. The CDR3 DNA sequence: TGTGCCAGTAGCCTCGAGGGGGTAGGCACAGATACGCAGTATTTT. The encoded protein is CASSLEGVGTDTQYF.

The CDR3 DNA reads as TGTGCCAGCAGCCGAACGACAGGTGGCACCGGGGAGCTGTTTTTT. Its translation is CASSRTTGGTGELFF. The chain is built from TRBV7-6 and TRBJ2-2; tentative D call: TRBD1 (6 bases). The CDR3 has 15 residues. Germline V CDR1 and CDR2: SGHVS, FNYEAQ. V shed 5 bases and J shed 4 bases, with 14 bases lying between them.

This clone occurred once. The rearrangement uses TRBV30 and TRBJ2-7, with 12 bases fitting TRBD2. The CDR3 runs 15 residues. The J segment lost 6 bases and the V segment lost 1 base, leaving 7 bases of the junction unmatched. CDR1 and CDR2 (germline): GTSNPN, SVGIG (reference sequence). The DNA of the CDR3 is TGTGCCTGGAGTGCCCAACTAGCGGGAGGACTCGAGCAGTACTTC. Its protein product is CAWSAQLAGGLEQYF.

This chain links TRBV7-4 with TRBJ2-1; 8 bases are a match to TRBD1. Germline V gene lookup returns CDR1 SGHVT and CDR2 SQSDAQ. This CDR3 has 13 residues. The ends lost 4 bases at V and 5 bases at J; junction bases unmatched: 1. The CDR3, as DNA: TGTGCCAGCAGCTCGGACAGGGACAATGAGCAGTTCTTC. This sequence encodes CASSSDRDNEQFF. The variable domain in full, with the rest retrieved from reference TRBV7-4 and TRBJ2-1, is GAGVSQSPRYKVAKRGRDVALRCDSISGHVTLYWYRQTLGQGSEVLTYSQSDAQRDKSGRPSGRFSAERPERSVSTLKIQRTEQGDSAVYLCASSSDRDNEQFFGPGTRLTVL.

Comments on this clone: Other nucleotide sequences in the sample specify the same CDR3. The rearrangement uses TRBV7-3 and TRBJ1-2; perhaps TRBD1 as D (5 bases). Deletions cut 5 bases from V and 4 bases from J, with 11 bases between. The CDR3 sequence is 13 residues long. Germline values: CDR1 SGHTA, CDR2 FQGTGA. The CDR3 protein is CASSPRQGYGYTF. The CDR3 coding sequence is TGTGCCAGCAGCCCTCGGCAGGGCTATGGCTACACCTTC.

The V and J genes are TRBV19 and TRBJ1-1, with D possibly being TRBD1 (5 bases). The CDR3 is 11 residues long. The germline gives CDR1 LNHDA, CDR2 SQIVND (reference sequence). Trimming left V 8 bases short and J 3 bases short, with 7 bases between. CDR3 sequence reads: CASQQDTEAFF. CDR3 nucleotides: TGTGCCAGTCAACAGGACACTGAAGCTTTCTTT.

With respect to this clone: Other nucleotide sequences in the sample specify the same CDR3. The chain couples TRBV7-2 to TRBJ2-5, with TRBD1 as a possible D gene (6 bases). Trimming took off 5 bases at V and 4 bases at J, with 11 bases between the two ends. The germline gives CDR1 SGHTA, CDR2 FQGNSA. The CDR3 runs 13 residues. CDR3 DNA sequence: TGTGCCAGCAGCCCTCAAGGGGGAGAGACCCAGTACTTC. Its protein is CASSPQGGETQYF.

The chain's CDR3 is CAWSPPGRGETQYF. The CDR3 nucleotides are TGTGCCTGGAGTCCGCCAGGTAGGGGAGAGACCCAGTACTTC. The chain links TRBV30 to TRBJ2-5; tentatively, D is TRBD1 (5 bases). CDR3 length: 14 amino acids. Germline CDR1 GTSNPN, CDR2 SVGIG (reference sequence). V lost 2 bases and J lost 4, with 14 bases in between.

For this clone: Other DNA sequences of this sample code for an identical CDR3. The chain recombines TRBV28 with TRBJ1-1; TRBD1 is a possible D gene (5 bases). This CDR3 contains 15 residues. V gave up 1 base and J gave up 0 bases, with 9 bases separating them. Germline-derived CDR1 and CDR2 are MDHEN and SYDVKM. Here the CDR3 DNA reads TGTGCCAGCAGTTTATTGGGGGGGGTGAACACTGAAGCTTTCTTT. It is translated as CASSLLGGVNTEAFF. Based on the CDR3 plus reference TRBV28 and TRBJ1-1, the full variable domain is DVKVTQSSRYLVKRTGEKVFLECVQDMDHENMFWYRQDPGLGLRLIYFSYDVKMKEKGDIPEGYSVSREKKERFSLILESASTNQTSMYLCASSLLGGVNTEAFFGQGTRLTVV.

The J gene is TRBJ2-7, the V gene TRBV6-1; 11 positions match TRBD1. This CDR3 has 15 amino acids. Germline trimming cut 0 bases from V and 3 bases from J; bases unmatched to any gene: 1. CDR1 is MNHNS, CDR2 SASEGT, per germline. The CDR3 DNA reads TGTGCCAGCAGTGAAGCCGGGACAGGGGGCTACGAGCAGTACTTC. This translates into CASSEAGTGGYEQYF.

The V and J genes are TRBV6-2 or TRBV6-3 and TRBJ2-5; D possibly corresponds to TRBD2 (6 bases). Trimming stripped 2 bases from V and 5 bases from J, with 15 bases between. CDR3 length: 15 residues. Germline CDR1 and CDR2: MNHEY and SVGEGT. Here the CDR3 reads CASSYAREVAETQYF. The CDR3 coding sequence is TGTGCCAGCAGTTACGCCAGGGAGGTAGCGGAGACCCAGTACTTC.

This clone was counted once. V and J are TRBV5-4 and TRBJ2-1, with TRBD2 identical over 13 bases. Germline V gene sequence: CDR1 SGHNT, CDR2 YYREEE (reference sequence). With V trimmed by 4 bases and J by 7 bases, 5 bases remained unmatched. CDR3 size: 15 residues. DNA for the CDR3: TGTGCCAGCAGCCGGACTAGCGGGAGCAAAAATGAGCAGTTCTTC. Residues: CASSRTSGSKNEQFF.

This rearrangement joins TRBV4-1 to TRBJ2-7; 11 nucleotides line up with TRBD1. The CDR3 sequence is 14 residues long. The V segment lost 3 bases and the J segment 5 bases; nucleotides outside the gene matches: 3. The V gene's germline CDR1 is MGHRA and CDR2 YSYEKL. CDR3 in DNA: TGCGCCAGCAGCCAGGACAGGGGGCTGGACGAGCAGTACTTC. Translating it yields CASSQDRGLDEQYF.